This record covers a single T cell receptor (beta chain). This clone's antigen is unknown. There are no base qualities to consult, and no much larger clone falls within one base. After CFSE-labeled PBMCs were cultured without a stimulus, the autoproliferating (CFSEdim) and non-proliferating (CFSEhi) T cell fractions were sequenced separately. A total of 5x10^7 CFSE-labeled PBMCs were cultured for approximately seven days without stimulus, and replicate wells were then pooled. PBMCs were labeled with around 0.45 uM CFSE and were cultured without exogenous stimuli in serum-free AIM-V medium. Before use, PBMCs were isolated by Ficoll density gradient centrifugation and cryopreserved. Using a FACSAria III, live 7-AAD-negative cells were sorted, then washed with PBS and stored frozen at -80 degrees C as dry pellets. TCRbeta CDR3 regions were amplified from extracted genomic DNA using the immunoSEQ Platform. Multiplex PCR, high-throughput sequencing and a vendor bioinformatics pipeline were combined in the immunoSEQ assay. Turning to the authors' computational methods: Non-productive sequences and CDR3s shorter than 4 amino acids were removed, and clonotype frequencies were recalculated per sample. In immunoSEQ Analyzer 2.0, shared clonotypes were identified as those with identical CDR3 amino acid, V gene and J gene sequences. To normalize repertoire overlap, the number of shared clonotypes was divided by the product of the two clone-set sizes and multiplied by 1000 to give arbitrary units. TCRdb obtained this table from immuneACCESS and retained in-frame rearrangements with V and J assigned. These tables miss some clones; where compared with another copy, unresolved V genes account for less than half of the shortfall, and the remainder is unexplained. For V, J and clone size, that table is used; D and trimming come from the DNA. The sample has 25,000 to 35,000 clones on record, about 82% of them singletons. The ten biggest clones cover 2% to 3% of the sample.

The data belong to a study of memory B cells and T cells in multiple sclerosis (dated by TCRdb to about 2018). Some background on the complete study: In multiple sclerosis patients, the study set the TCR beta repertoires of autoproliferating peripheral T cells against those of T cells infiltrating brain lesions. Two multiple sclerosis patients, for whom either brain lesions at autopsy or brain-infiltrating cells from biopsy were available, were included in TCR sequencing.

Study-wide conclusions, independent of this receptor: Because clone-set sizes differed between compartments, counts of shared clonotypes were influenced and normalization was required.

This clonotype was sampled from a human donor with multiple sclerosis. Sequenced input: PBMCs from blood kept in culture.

The DNA is TGTGCCACTCTAGCGGGCCACATGAACACTGAAGCTTTCTTT. This sequence encodes CATLAGHMNTEAFF. The V and J segments used are TRBV19 and TRBJ1-1, with the D gene uncertain. V is reduced by 10 bases and J by 0 bases, leaving a spacing of 15 bases between them. The germline V gene encodes CDR1 LNHDA and CDR2 SQIVND (reference sequence). The CDR3, from cysteine to phenylalanine, totals 14 residues. The entry retains the CDR3 DNA only, 42 bases that are in frame from base 1.